Included here is one T cell receptor beta chain sequence, with context. The data belong to a study of shared T cell receptors in the human thymus. Trimming removed 2 bases at V and 4 bases at J, with 11 bases between. CDR1 is MNHEY and CDR2 is SVGAGI in the germline V gene. The CDR3 is 14 residues long. TCRdb keeps only in-frame clones here, not all; method: immunoSEQ multiplex PCR. The table includes hundreds of thousands of clones, more than 75% detected once. In addition, the sample was reused for a study of human thymus T cells. Per that paper: Healthy Finnish infants having corrective surgery for congenital heart defects served as donors. In corrective heart surgery, resections were taken, and these provided the thymus tissue. Within thymic and blood repertoires, V and J gene usage appeared to be biased. Unrelated individuals were reported by related research to share highly overlapping thymic repertoires.

The TCR sequence derives from a boy in the first two years of life with a congenital heart defect. Sequencing used thymocytes. The V and J genes are TRBV6-5 and TRBJ1-2; maybe TRBD1 (6 bases). The CDR3 sequence: CASSYIDRTYGYTF. For the CDR3, the DNA is TGTGCCAGCAGTTACATCGACAGGACCTATGGCTACACCTTC.